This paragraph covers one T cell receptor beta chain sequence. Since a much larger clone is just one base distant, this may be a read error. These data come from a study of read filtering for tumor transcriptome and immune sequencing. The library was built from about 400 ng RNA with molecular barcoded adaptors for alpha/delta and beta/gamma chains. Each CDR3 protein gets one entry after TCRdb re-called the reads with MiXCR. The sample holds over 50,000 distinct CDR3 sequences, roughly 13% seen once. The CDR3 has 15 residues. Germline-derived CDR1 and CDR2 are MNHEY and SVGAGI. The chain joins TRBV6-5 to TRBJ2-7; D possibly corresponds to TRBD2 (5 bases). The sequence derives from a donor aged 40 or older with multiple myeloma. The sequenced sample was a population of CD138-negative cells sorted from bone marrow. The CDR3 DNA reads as TGTGCCAGCAGACGCGACTATGAGGTTTCCTACGAGCAGCACTTC. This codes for CASRRDYEVSYEQHF.